This T cell receptor beta chain was identified during a study of shared clonotypes between healthy human individuals. Study-level points and caveats: Sharing across a few donors was seen in around 5.1% of naive CD4 clonotypes.

The germline gives CDR1 LNHNV, CDR2 YYDKDF (reference sequence). With 4 bases removed from V and 0 bases from J, the gap between germline ends came to 10 bases. The CDR3 runs 15 residues. Naive CD8 cells were CD45RO-negative, positively selected for CCR7, excluding terminally differentiated effector memory CD45RA+ cells. The donors were adults (healthy and HIV-negative) with no recent acute infections or vaccinations. A deep-level run was used for the assay. Study processing details: Filtering differed, since immunoSEQ gave only junction sequences and no quality scores. Some clones are missing from TCRdb's copy, which holds only in-frame ones; the method was immunoSEQ multiplex PCR. V and J calls and clone size are as listed in that table; D and trimming were resolved from the DNA. The sample has approximately 650,000 clones, around 95% seen once. In the case of this clone: The antigen is not known.

The rearrangement joins TRBV15 to TRBJ1-5, with D uncertain. This clonotype was obtained from a woman in her twenties or thirties in good health. Sequenced input: naive CD8+ T cells sorted from blood. The CDR3 loop is CATSKTEYSNQPQHF. CDR3 coding DNA: TGTGCCACCAGCAAGACGGAATATAGCAATCAGCCCCAGCATTTT.